These 22 T cell receptor beta chains were sequenced from one sample in a study. TCRdb re-analysed the RT-PCR reads in MiXCR, keeping a single row per CDR3 protein. The repertoire includes more than 550,000 distinct CDR3 sequences, around 14% of them detected once, and 3.6% sits in the top ten. Sample: memory CD4+ T cells from blood. The receptors come from a female donor in good health, serving as a healthy control.

This clonotype was recorded at least ten times. The chain combines TRBV18 with TRBJ1-1, with 9 bases lining up with TRBD1. The V segment lost 3 bases and the J segment 7 bases; nucleotides outside the gene matches: 6. This CDR3 region has 14 residues. CDR1 is KGHSH and CDR2 is LQKENI in the germline V gene. The CDR3 DNA sequence: TGTGCCAGCTCACCGCGGACAGGGGTGGATGAAGCTTTCTTT. It encodes CASSPRTGVDEAFF.

This clonotype has more than one count but fewer than ten. The gene calls are TRBV7-8 and TRBJ1-4; no firm D call. CDR3 length equals 12 residues. Per germline, CDR1 SGHVS and CDR2 FQNEAQ. V was clipped by 5 bases and J by 12 bases, with 13 bases between them. Written as DNA, the CDR3 is TGTGCCAGCAGCCAGGCCGGACGGGAACTGTTTTTT. It translates to CASSQAGRELFF. The whole variable domain, filled in from reference TRBV7-8 and TRBJ1-4, reads GAGVSQSPRYKVAKRGQDVALRCDPISGHVSLFWYQQALGQGPEFLTYFQNEAQLDKSGLPSDRFFAERPEGSVSTLKIQRTQQEDSAVYLCASSQAGRELFFGSGTQLSVL.

CDR3 sequence: CASSVAGNRGYEQYF. In nucleotides, the CDR3 is TGTGCCAGCAGCGTAGCTGGAAACAGGGGCTACGAGCAGTACTTC. This chain connects TRBV9 to TRBJ2-7, with 7 bases fitting TRBD1. Germline assignment: CDR1 SGDLS and CDR2 YYNGEE. The CDR3 has 15 residues. After removal of 0 bases from V and 3 bases from J, the junction contained 6 bases not matched to a gene.

This clonotype came up a few times. The CDR3 sequence: CSALVSGRAHNEQFF. CDR3 nucleotides: TGCAGTGCTTTAGTCAGCGGGAGGGCACACAATGAGCAGTTCTTC. The chain employs TRBV20-1 and TRBJ2-1, with TRBD2 matching 10 bases. V was pared by 5 bases and J by 5 bases, with 9 bases of the junction left unmatched. The CDR3 is 15 amino acids. From germline, CDR1 is DFQATT and CDR2 SNEGSKA (reference sequence).

This clonotype was detected many times. V usage is TRBV7-2 and J usage is TRBJ2-3; TRBD2 matches at 8 bases. This CDR3 spans 13 amino acids. The germline V gene has CDR1 SGHTA and CDR2 FQGNSA. The V gene end was trimmed by 5 bases and the J gene end by 7 bases; junction bases not matched to a gene: 5. The CDR3 DNA sequence: TGTGCCAGCAGCCCAGCGGGAGTAAATACGCAGTATTTT. This sequence encodes CASSPAGVNTQYF.

The chain links TRBV7-2 to TRBJ2-5, with 8 bases that match TRBD1. V was pared by 5 bases and J by 3 bases, with 5 bases of the junction left unmatched. CDR1 SGHTA and CDR2 FQGNSA come from the germline V gene. CDR3 length: 14 residues. The CDR3 sequence: CASSARGPKETQYF. CDR3 bases: TGTGCCAGCAGCGCCAGGGGGCCGAAAGAGACCCAGTACTTC.

Notes on this clonotype: At one end, the junction sequence differs from germline, possibly due to a read error. V gene TRBV20-1 combines with J gene TRBJ2-4; 7 nucleotides line up with TRBD2. In germline, CDR1 is DFQATT, CDR2 SNEGSKA (reference sequence). The CDR3 contains 13 residues. The CDR3 protein is CSAGGLGKNIHYF. CDR3 in DNA: TGCAGTGCTGGTGGACTAGGAAAAAACATTCATTACTTC.

The chain carries TRBV5-1 and TRBJ2-5; a weak D match, TRBD1 (5 bases). Germline lookup yields CDR1 SGHRS and CDR2 YFSETQ. Deletions cut 1 base from V and 4 bases from J, with 14 bases between. The CDR3 length is 15 residues. DNA of the CDR3: TGCGCCAGCAGCTTGATCCCAGGGTTCGGAGAGACCCAGTACTTC. The encoded protein is CASSLIPGFGETQYF.

This chain uses TRBV27 with TRBJ2-5; no clear D. CDR1 and CDR2 (germline): MNHEY, SMNVEV (reference sequence). CDR3 length: 12 residues. Trimming left V 10 bases short and J 2 bases short, with 11 bases between. The CDR3 sequence is CATRLGQETQYF. CDR3 nucleotide sequence: TGTGCCACCCGTCTGGGGCAAGAGACCCAGTACTTC.

There are many counts of this clonotype. The rearrangement joins TRBV7-2 to TRBJ2-7; 7 nucleotides line up with TRBD1. Germline V gives CDR1 SGHTA, CDR2 FQGNSA. V trimming: 2 bases; J trimming: 1 base; junction bases outside the gene matches: 2. The CDR3 loop spans 14 amino acids. The CDR3 coding sequence is TGTGCCAGCAGCTTACGCAGGGGGTCCTACGAGCAGTACTTC. The encoded protein is CASSLRRGSYEQYF.

At least ten counts were recorded for this clonotype. The chain uses TRBV4-2 and TRBJ2-1, with 7 bases aligning to TRBD2. Unmatched junction bases numbered 10, after V lost 0 bases and J lost 8 bases. This CDR3 region has 16 residues. In germline, CDR1 is LGHNA, CDR2 YNFKEQ. The CDR3 spells CASSQDGAGALYEQFF. The CDR3 nucleotides read TGTGCCAGCAGCCAAGACGGCGCGGGAGCTCTCTATGAGCAGTTCTTC.

This rearrangement joins TRBV5-6 to TRBJ1-6, with D uncertain. V gave up 1 base and J gave up 8 bases, with 13 bases separating them. Germline V gene data show CDR1 as SGHDT and CDR2 as YYEEEE. The length of the CDR3 is 15 residues. The CDR3 DNA follows: TGTGCCAGCAGCTTGAATCGGGCCCTGGATTCACCCCTCCACTTT. It codes for CASSLNRALDSPLHF.

CDR3 DNA: TGTGCCACCAGCAGAGCCCGTATGACAGGGGGCAATGAGCAGTTCTTC. Residues: CATSRARMTGGNEQFF. The rearrangement links TRBV15 to TRBJ2-1; TRBD1 matches at 9 bases. Germline values: CDR1 LNHNV, CDR2 YYDKDF (reference sequence). Losses at the gene ends were 1 base for V and 6 bases for J; bases not matched to a gene: 7. This CDR3 spans 16 amino acids.

This clonotype was observed a handful of times. The chain is built from TRBV7-9 and TRBJ1-6; D is perhaps TRBD1 (5 bases). Germline V CDR1 and CDR2: SEHNR, FQNEAQ (reference sequence). This CDR3 is built from 18 residues. Trimming removed 1 base at V and 8 bases at J, with 21 bases between. The CDR3 protein is CASSLGALGHRTDSPLHF. DNA for the CDR3: TGTGCCAGCAGCTTAGGGGCGTTGGGGCATCGTACGGATTCACCCCTCCACTTT.

This sequence joins TRBV24-1 and TRBJ1-5; no firm D call. CDR1 is KGHDR and CDR2 is SFDVKD in the germline V gene. The CDR3 contains 15 residues. With 3 bases removed from V and 0 bases from J, the gap between germline ends came to 8 bases. CDR3 sequence reads: CATSDPSSSNQPQHF. In DNA, the CDR3 is TGTGCCACCAGTGATCCGAGTAGTAGCAATCAGCCCCAGCATTTT.

This clonotype was recorded at least ten times. This chain joins TRBV18 and TRBJ1-3; D unclear. Trimming removed 3 bases at V and 0 bases at J, with 15 bases between. The CDR3 runs 17 residues. CDR1 KGHSH and CDR2 LQKENI come from the germline V gene. CDR3 protein: CASSPAARTDSGNTIYF. For the CDR3, the DNA is TGTGCCAGCTCACCGGCCGCAAGGACCGACTCTGGAAACACCATATATTTT. Full variable domain (missing parts from reference TRBV18 and TRBJ1-3): NAGVMQNPRHLVRRRGQEARLRCSPMKGHSHVYWYRQLPEEGLKFMVYLQKENIIDESGMPKERFSAEFPKEGPSILRIQQVVRGDSAAYFCASSPAARTDSGNTIYFGEGSWLTVV.

This clonotype was counted at least ten times. The chain recombines TRBV5-6 with TRBJ1-2; D is uncertain. The CDR3 covers 14 residues. Trimming took off 0 bases at V and 2 bases at J, with 8 bases between the two ends. CDR1 is SGHDT, CDR2 YYEEEE, per germline. Written as DNA, the CDR3 is TGTGCCAGCAGCTTGGGAGGATCCAACTATGGCTACACCTTC. Translation gives CASSLGGSNYGYTF.

The chain employs TRBV20-1 and TRBJ2-7; possible D gene TRBD1, 6 bases. Germline CDR1 and CDR2: DFQATT and SNEGSKA (reference sequence). Deletions cut 6 bases from V and 0 bases from J, with 15 bases between. The CDR3 has 14 amino acids. The CDR3 here is CSADLRGSSYEQYF. The CDR3 DNA sequence: TGCAGTGCGGATCTCAGGGGAAGCTCCTACGAGCAGTACTTC.

This clonotype was counted a few times. The chain employs TRBV20-1 and TRBJ2-2; 9 nucleotides match TRBD1. The CDR3 covers 16 residues. J lost 7 bases, V lost 4 bases, and 13 bases had no gene match. The V gene's germline CDR1 is DFQATT and CDR2 SNEGSKA (reference sequence). CDR3 in DNA: TGCAGTGCTAAGGGACCGGGACAGGGCTCAGACGGGGAGCTGTTTTTT. Its protein product is CSAKGPGQGSDGELFF.

A few counts support this clonotype. This sequence joins TRBV7-2 and TRBJ2-7, with unresolved D. CDR1 is SGHTA and CDR2 is FQGNSA in the germline V gene. The V end lost 7 bases, the J end lost 7 bases, and 17 bases lay between the germline ends. The length of the CDR3 is 13 residues. The CDR3 region is CASTSTRAREQYF. The CDR3 region has the DNA TGTGCCAGCACCTCCACCCGAGCCCGGGAGCAGTACTTC. Drawing the rest from reference TRBV7-2 and TRBJ2-7, the complete variable domain is GAGVSQSPSNKVTEKGKDVELRCDPISGHTALYWYRQSLGQGLEFLIYFQGNSAPDKSGLPSDRFSAERTGGSVSTLTIQRTQQEDSAVYLCASTSTRAREQYFGPGTRLTVT.

The chain recombines TRBV6-6 with TRBJ2-2; the match to TRBD1 covers 9 bases. The germline CDR1 and CDR2 sequences are MNHNY and SVGAGI (reference sequence). V dropped 2 bases and J dropped 5; count of bases not matched to a gene: 12. CDR3 size: 18 residues. As DNA, the CDR3 is TGTGCCAGCAGTTACACCCAGCCCGGGACAGGGAGTACCGGGGAGCTGTTTTTT. Translated, it gives CASSYTQPGTGSTGELFF.

The table lists this clonotype with a few counts. The chain employs TRBV11-2 and TRBJ2-2; D might be TRBD1 (6 bases). Trimming removed 1 base from V and 3 bases from J, with 9 bases in between. Germline V CDR1 and CDR2: SGHAT, FQNNGV. CDR3 length: 15 amino acids. In DNA form, the CDR3 reads TGTGCCAGCAGCTTAGCTACAGGGTACACCGGGGAGCTGTTTTTT. Encoded protein: CASSLATGYTGELFF.